A selection of T cell receptor beta chains follows, all from one sample in a study of CD8 T cells in ankylosing spondylitis. TCRdb recomputed calls from the 5' RACE reads with MiXCR, one row per CDR3 protein. The sample records about 96,000 distinct CDR3 sequences, about 8.1% being singletons. Input material: blood, either unsorted or a sorted T cell fraction (not recorded which). Every receptor here comes from a male donor with ankylosing spondylitis or in good health (not recorded which). Both conserved end residues are part of each CDR3. D genes are given only for firm matches. A clone size is listed for some rows: how often the clone was seen (once, few, many), or a class if it is expanded.

TRBJ1-6,many,TRBV28,NA,CASSERTVTLLSPLHF,TGTGCCAGCAGTGAAAGGACGGTTACCCTCTTGTCACCCCTCCACTTT
TRBJ1-5,NA,TRBV7-2,NA,CASSLVAENQPQHF,TGTGCCAGCAGCTTAGTTGCTGAGAATCAGCCCCAGCATTTT
TRBJ1-2,few,TRBV24-1,TRBD1,CATSDWTGGNGYTF,TGTGCCACCAGTGACTGGACAGGGGGCAACGGCTACACCTTC
TRBJ2-3,few,TRBV7-6,NA,CASSSTGSRSLSDTQYF,TGTGCCAGCAGCTCCACAGGGAGCCGCTCTTTGTCTGATACGCAGTATTTT
TRBJ1-2,many,TRBV5-1,NA,CASSPQPWYGYTF,TGCGCCAGCAGCCCACAGCCTTGGTATGGCTACACCTTC
TRBJ2-6,few,TRBV7-7,NA,CASSLASPGSGANVLTF,TGTGCTAGCAGCTTAGCTAGCCCAGGGTCTGGGGCCAACGTCCTGACTTTC
TRBJ2-7,few,TRBV20-1,NA,CSARDRVFSYEQYF,TGCAGTGCTAGAGACAGGGTGTTCTCCTACGAGCAGTACTTC
TRBJ1-1,many,TRBV14,TRBD1,CASSRQGFEAFF,TGTGCCAGCAGTCGACAGGGGTTTGAAGCTTTCTTT
TRBJ1-5,many,TRBV27,NA,CASSLRGAGQPQHF,TGTGCCAGCAGTTTACGGGGGGCAGGTCAGCCCCAGCATTTT
TRBJ2-3,few,TRBV29-1,NA,CSVGKGTGTDTQYF,TGCAGCGTTGGTAAAGGTACGGGCACAGATACGCAGTATTTT
TRBJ2-2,many,TRBV7-3,NA,CASSRLPGVRTGELFF,TGTGCCAGCAGCCGACTACCAGGGGTGAGGACCGGGGAGCTGTTTTTT
TRBJ1-1,many,TRBV5-1,NA,CASSPQGFTEAFF,TGCGCCAGCAGCCCACAGGGTTTCACTGAAGCTTTCTTT
TRBJ2-7,many,TRBV20-1,TRBD1,CSAPDRGNEQYF,TGCAGTGCCCCGGACAGGGGCAACGAGCAGTACTTC
TRBJ1-2,many,TRBV20-1,NA,CSARDPRRGYTF,TGCAGTGCCAGGGACCCAAGGCGTGGCTACACCTTC
TRBJ2-3,many,TRBV4-2,NA,CASSQDFWDLLGASTDTQYF,TGTGCCAGCAGCCAAGACTTCTGGGACCTACTGGGGGCTAGCACAGATACGCAGTATTTT
TRBJ2-7,few,TRBV3-1,TRBD1,CASSQDRGQGSEQYF,TGTGCCAGCAGCCAAGATCGGGGACAGGGGAGCGAGCAGTACTTC
TRBJ1-5,many,TRBV4-1,NA,CASSQDFGLRRDQPQHF,TGCGCCAGCAGCCAAGACTTCGGACTGCGGCGGGATCAGCCCCAGCATTTT
TRBJ2-1,many,TRBV6-4,TRBD2,CASSGDFGLAGNNEQFF,TGTGCCAGCAGTGGGGACTTCGGACTAGCGGGGAACAATGAGCAGTTCTTC
TRBJ1-2,many,TRBV29-1,TRBD1,CSAGIDRGDGYTF,TGCAGCGCCGGAATCGACAGGGGTGATGGCTACACCTTC
TRBJ1-1,many,TRBV28,TRBD1,CASLLRQGVGGTEAFF,TGTGCCAGCCTCTTAAGACAGGGGGTTGGCGGCACTGAAGCTTTCTTT
TRBJ2-3,many,TRBV3-1,TRBD2,CASSQAGTSTPTDTQYF,TGTGCCAGCAGCCAAGCGGGGACTAGCACCCCAACAGATACGCAGTATTTT
TRBJ1-1,many,TRBV23-1,TRBD1,CASSLGDRMNTEAFF,TGCGCCAGCAGTTTAGGGGACAGGATGAACACTGAAGCTTTCTTT
TRBJ1-2,many,TRBV29-1,NA,CTIESDVWGYTF,TGCACCATTGAGTCAGACGTTTGGGGCTACACCTTC
TRBJ2-1,many,TRBV20-1,NA,CSASQPGALNGFF,TGCAGTGCTTCCCAACCGGGGGCCCTCAACGGGTTCTTC
TRBJ2-1,many,TRBV2,NA,CASSELGNEQFF,TGTGCCAGCAGTGAATTGGGCAATGAGCAGTTCTTC
TRBJ1-4,many,TRBV5-1,NA,CASSATNGANEKLFF,TGCGCCAGCAGCGCCACAAACGGGGCTAATGAAAAACTGTTTTTT
TRBJ1-5,many,TRBV20-1,NA,CSAIQGSTHQPQHF,TGCAGTGCTATCCAGGGGAGCACACATCAGCCCCAGCATTTT
TRBJ2-7,many,TRBV5-1,NA,CASSLGGMYEQYF,TGCGCCAGCAGCTTAGGGGGAATGTACGAGCAGTACTTC
TRBJ2-1,many,TRBV20-1,NA,CSARGVGGSYNEQFF,TGCAGTGCTAGAGGGGTGGGAGGCTCCTACAATGAGCAGTTCTTC
TRBJ2-1,NA,TRBV7-2,TRBD1,CASSSSGTGGLRNEQFF,TGTGCCAGCAGCTCGTCCGGGACAGGGGGCCTGAGGAATGAGCAGTTCTTC
TRBJ1-1,many,TRBV10-3,TRBD1,CAISKGTAINTEAFF,TGTGCCATCAGCAAGGGGACAGCTATTAACACTGAAGCTTTCTTT
TRBJ2-1,few,TRBV3-1,NA,CASSQEPGGPYNEQFF,TGTGCCAGCAGCCAAGAGCCCGGGGGTCCCTACAATGAGCAGTTCTTC
TRBJ1-1,many,TRBV5-8,NA,CASSFISTEAFF,TGTGCCAGCAGCTTCATCTCCACTGAAGCTTTCTTT
TRBJ2-4,many,TRBV10-3,TRBD2,CAISESPGGVGKNIQYF,TGTGCCATCAGTGAGTCACCGGGGGGTGTCGGCAAAAACATTCAGTACTTC
TRBJ2-3,many,TRBV4-2,NA,CASSHLAALGASRDTQYF,TGTGCCAGCAGCCATCTAGCAGCATTGGGGGCTTCGAGGGATACGCAGTATTTT
TRBJ2-3,many,TRBV20-1,TRBD1,CSANKDRAADTQYF,TGCAGTGCTAATAAGGACAGGGCCGCGGATACGCAGTATTTT
TRBJ2-7,many,TRBV28,TRBD2,CASSQVAGGPYEQYF,TGTGCCAGCAGTCAAGTAGCGGGGGGGCCCTACGAGCAGTACTTC
TRBJ2-7,many,TRBV4-1,NA,CASSQVGSYEQYF,TGCGCCAGCAGCCAAGTAGGGTCATACGAGCAGTACTTC
TRBJ2-3,few,TRBV6-1,NA,CASRRDNTDTQYF,TGTGCCAGCAGACGGGACAACACAGATACGCAGTATTTT
TRBJ2-3,many,TRBV7-2,TRBD2,CASSLAIPFRLAGQSEDTQYF,TGTGCCAGCAGCTTAGCCATCCCTTTCAGACTAGCGGGGCAGTCTGAAGATACGCAGTATTTT
TRBJ2-1,many,TRBV4-2,NA,CASSPETRHNEQFF,TGTGCCAGCAGCCCCGAGACTAGACACAATGAGCAGTTCTTC
TRBJ2-3,few,TRBV7-2,NA,CASSPQSGSTDTQYF,TGTGCCAGCAGCCCCCAAAGCGGCAGCACAGATACGCAGTATTTT
TRBJ1-4,many,TRBV6-5,NA,CASSYSGKDEKLFF,TGTGCCAGCAGTTACTCAGGGAAGGATGAAAAACTGTTTTTT
TRBJ2-1,few,TRBV3-1,TRBD2,CASTLRLALYNEQFF,TGTGCCAGCACCCTCCGACTAGCGCTATACAATGAGCAGTTCTTC
TRBJ1-4,many,TRBV12-3/TRBV12-4,TRBD1,CASSLDRDSNEKLFF,TGTGCCAGCAGTCTAGACCGGGACAGCAATGAAAAACTGTTTTTT
TRBJ1-5,many,TRBV4-2,NA,CASSQTGLGSGQPQHF,TGTGCCAGCAGCCAAACCGGACTCGGGTCGGGTCAGCCCCAGCATTTT
TRBJ2-3,many,TRBV3-1,TRBD2,CASSQVAYREASGTQYF,TGTGCCAGCAGCCAAGTAGCCTACCGGGAGGCTAGTGGTACGCAGTATTTT
TRBJ2-3,many,TRBV5-1,NA,CASSLVRNTQSTDTQYF,TGCGCCAGCAGCTTGGTAAGAAACACTCAAAGCACAGATACGCAGTATTTT
TRBJ2-7,many,TRBV7-8,NA,CASSLDPFEQYF,TGTGCCAGCAGCTTAGATCCGTTCGAGCAGTACTTC
TRBJ1-1,few,TRBV7-2,NA,CASSVLTANTEAFF,TGTGCCAGCAGCGTACTGACAGCGAACACTGAAGCTTTCTTT
TRBJ2-7,many,TRBV6-5,NA,CASSQAPTYEQYF,TGTGCCAGCAGCCAGGCCCCTACCTACGAGCAGTACTTC
TRBJ2-1,few,TRBV11-3,NA,CASSFADNEQFF,TGTGCCAGCAGCTTTGCAGACAATGAGCAGTTCTTC
TRBJ2-1,many,TRBV12-3/TRBV12-4,TRBD2,CASARGGGVYNEQFF,TGTGCCAGCGCCCGGGGCGGGGGGGTATACAATGAGCAGTTCTTC
TRBJ2-2,few,TRBV7-3,NA,CASSLNEGGMRIEELFF,TGTGCCAGCAGCTTAAATGAAGGGGGAATGAGGATCGAGGAGCTGTTTTTT
TRBJ2-5,NA,TRBV18,TRBD1,CASSPGQGETQYF,TGTGCCAGCTCACCGGGACAGGGGGAGACCCAGTACTTC